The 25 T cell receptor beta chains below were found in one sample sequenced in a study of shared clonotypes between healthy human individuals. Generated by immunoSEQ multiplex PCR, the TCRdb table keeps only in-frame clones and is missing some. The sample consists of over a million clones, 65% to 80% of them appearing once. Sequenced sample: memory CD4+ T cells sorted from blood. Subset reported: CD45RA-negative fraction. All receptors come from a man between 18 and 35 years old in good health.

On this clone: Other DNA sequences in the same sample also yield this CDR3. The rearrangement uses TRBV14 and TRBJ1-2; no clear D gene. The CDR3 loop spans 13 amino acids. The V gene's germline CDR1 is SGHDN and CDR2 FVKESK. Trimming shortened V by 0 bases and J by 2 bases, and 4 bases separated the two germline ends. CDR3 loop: CASSQDRNYGYTF. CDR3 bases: TGTGCCAGCAGCCAAGATCGGAACTATGGCTACACCTTC.

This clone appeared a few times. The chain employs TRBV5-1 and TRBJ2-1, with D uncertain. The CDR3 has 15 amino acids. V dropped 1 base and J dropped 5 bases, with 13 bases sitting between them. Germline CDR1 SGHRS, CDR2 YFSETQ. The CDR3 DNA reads TGCGCCAGCAGCTTGCTCCGGACGCCTAACAATGAGCAGTTCTTC. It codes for CASSLLRTPNNEQFF.

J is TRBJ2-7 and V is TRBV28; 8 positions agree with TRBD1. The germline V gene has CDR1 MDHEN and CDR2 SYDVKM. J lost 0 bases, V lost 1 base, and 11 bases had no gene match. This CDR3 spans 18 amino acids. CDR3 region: CASSLYGWGDRLSYEQYF. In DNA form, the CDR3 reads TGTGCCAGCAGTTTATACGGGTGGGGGGACAGGCTCTCCTACGAGCAGTACTTC.

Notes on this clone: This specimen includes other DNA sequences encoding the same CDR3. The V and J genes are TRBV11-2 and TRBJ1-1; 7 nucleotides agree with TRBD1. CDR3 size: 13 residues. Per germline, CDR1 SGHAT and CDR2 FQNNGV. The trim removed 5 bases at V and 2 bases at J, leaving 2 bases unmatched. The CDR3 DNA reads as TGTGCCAGCAGCCCAGGGGGTAACACTGAAGCTTTCTTT. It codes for CASSPGGNTEAFF.

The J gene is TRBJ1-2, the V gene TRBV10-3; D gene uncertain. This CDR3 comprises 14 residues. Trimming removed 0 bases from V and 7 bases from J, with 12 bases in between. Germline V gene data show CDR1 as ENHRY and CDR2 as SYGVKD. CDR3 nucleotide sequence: TGTGCCATCAGTGAGTCGAGGGAGACGGGTGGCTACACCTTC. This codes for CAISESRETGGYTF.

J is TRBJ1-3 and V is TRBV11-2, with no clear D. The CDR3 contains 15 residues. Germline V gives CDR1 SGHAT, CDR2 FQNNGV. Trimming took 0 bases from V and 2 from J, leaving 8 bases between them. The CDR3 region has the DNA TGTGCCAGCAGCTTAGAACGGGTAGCTGGAAACACCATATATTTT. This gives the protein CASSLERVAGNTIYF.

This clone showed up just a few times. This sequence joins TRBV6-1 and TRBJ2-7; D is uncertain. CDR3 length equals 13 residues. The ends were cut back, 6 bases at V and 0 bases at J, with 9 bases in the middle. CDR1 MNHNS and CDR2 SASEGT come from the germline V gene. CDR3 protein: CASRSSSSYEQYF. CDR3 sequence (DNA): TGTGCCAGCAGATCATCGAGCTCCTACGAGCAGTACTTC.

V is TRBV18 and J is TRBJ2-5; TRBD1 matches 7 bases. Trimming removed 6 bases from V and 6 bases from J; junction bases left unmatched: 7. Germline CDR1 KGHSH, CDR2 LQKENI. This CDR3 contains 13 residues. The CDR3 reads CASSPGTVKTQYF. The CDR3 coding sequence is TGTGCCAGCTCGCCCGGGACAGTTAAGACCCAGTACTTC.

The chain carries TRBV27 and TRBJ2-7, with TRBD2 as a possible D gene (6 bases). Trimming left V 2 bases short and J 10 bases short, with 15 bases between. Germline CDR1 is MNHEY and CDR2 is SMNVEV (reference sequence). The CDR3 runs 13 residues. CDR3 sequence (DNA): TGTGCCAGCAGTTTAATAGAAGGAGGGTCCCAGTACTTC. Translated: CASSLIEGGSQYF.

The chain's CDR3 is CASRGSRGSNQPQHF. CDR3 DNA sequence: TGTGCCAGCAGGGGTTCGAGGGGGAGCAATCAGCCCCAGCATTTT. The chain carries TRBV6-1 and TRBJ1-5; weak D call: TRBD1 (6 bases). Germline V lookup: CDR1 MNHNS, CDR2 SASEGT. The CDR3 has 15 amino acids. V was trimmed by 6 bases and J by 1 base, leaving 13 bases between them.

This CDR3 is CAWSQNRGRKLFF. CDR3 in DNA: TGTGCCTGGAGTCAAAACAGGGGGCGTAAACTGTTTTTT. This chain connects TRBV30 to TRBJ1-4, with 9 bases lining up with TRBD1. V dropped 2 bases and J dropped 11; count of bases not matched to a gene: 6. The CDR3 is 13 amino acids. Germline CDR1 is GTSNPN and CDR2 is SVGIG (reference sequence).

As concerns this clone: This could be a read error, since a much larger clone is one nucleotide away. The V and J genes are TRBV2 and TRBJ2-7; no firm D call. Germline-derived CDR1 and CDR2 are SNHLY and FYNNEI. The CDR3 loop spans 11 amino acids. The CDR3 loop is CASSVDHEQCF. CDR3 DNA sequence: TGTGCCAGCAGTGTGGACCACGAGCAGTGCTTC.

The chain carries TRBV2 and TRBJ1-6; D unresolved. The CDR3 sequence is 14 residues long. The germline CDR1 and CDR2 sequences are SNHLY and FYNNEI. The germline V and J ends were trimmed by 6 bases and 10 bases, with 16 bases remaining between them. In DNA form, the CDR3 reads TGTGCCAGCAGGGGAGGGCCGGTAAACTCACCCCTCCACTTT. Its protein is CASRGGPVNSPLHF.

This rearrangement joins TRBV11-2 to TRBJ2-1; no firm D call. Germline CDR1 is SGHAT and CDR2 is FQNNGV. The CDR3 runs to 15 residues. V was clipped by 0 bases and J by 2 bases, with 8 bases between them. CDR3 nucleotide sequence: TGTGCCAGCAGCTTAGACGGGTCCCCCTACAATGAGCAGTTCTTC. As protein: CASSLDGSPYNEQFF.

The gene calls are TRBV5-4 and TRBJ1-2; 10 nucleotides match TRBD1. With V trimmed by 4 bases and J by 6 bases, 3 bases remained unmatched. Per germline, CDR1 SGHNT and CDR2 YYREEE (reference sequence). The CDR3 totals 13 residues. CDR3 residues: CASSRGTGDGYTF. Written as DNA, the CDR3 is TGTGCCAGCAGCCGAGGGACAGGGGATGGCTACACCTTC.

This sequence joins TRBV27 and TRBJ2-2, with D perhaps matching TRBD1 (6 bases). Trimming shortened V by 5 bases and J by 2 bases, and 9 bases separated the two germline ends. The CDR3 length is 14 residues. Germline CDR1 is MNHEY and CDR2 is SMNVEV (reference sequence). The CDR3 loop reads CASSGTRNTGELFF. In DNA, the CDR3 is TGTGCCAGCAGTGGGACACGAAACACCGGGGAGCTGTTTTTT.

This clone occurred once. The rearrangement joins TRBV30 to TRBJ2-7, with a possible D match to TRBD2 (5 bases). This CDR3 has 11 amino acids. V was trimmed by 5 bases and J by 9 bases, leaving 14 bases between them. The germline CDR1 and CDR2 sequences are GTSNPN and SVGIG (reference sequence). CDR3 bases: TGTGCCTGGGGGGTCTCGGGGATGCAGTACTTC. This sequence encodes CAWGVSGMQYF.

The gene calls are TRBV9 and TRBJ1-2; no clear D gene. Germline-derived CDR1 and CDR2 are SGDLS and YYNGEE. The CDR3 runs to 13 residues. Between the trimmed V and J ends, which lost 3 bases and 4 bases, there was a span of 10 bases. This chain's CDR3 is CASSDFPSYGYTF. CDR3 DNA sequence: TGTGCCAGCAGCGATTTTCCCTCCTATGGCTACACCTTC.

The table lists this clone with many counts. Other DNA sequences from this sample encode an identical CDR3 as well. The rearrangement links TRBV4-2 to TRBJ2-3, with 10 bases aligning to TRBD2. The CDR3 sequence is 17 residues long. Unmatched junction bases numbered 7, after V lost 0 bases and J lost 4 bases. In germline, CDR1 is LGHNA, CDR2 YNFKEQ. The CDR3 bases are TGTGCCAGCAGCCAAGATGGGGCTAGCGGGGGCGCAGATACGCAGTATTTT. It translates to CASSQDGASGGADTQYF.

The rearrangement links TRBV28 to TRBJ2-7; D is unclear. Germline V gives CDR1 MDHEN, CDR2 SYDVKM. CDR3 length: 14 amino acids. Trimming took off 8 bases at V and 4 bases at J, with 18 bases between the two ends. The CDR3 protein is CASAPLYSSYEQYF. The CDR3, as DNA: TGTGCCAGCGCCCCGCTCTACTCCTCGTACGAGCAGTACTTC. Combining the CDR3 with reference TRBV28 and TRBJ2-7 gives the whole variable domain DVKVTQSSRYLVKRTGEKVFLECVQDMDHENMFWYRQDPGLGLRLIYFSYDVKMKEKGDIPEGYSVSREKKERFSLILESASTNQTSMYLCASAPLYSSYEQYFGPGTRLTVT.

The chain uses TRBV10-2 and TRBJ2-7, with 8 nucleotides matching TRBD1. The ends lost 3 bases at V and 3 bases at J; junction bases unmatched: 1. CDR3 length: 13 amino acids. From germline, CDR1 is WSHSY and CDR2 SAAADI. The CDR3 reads CASSEQGVYEQYF. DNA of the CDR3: TGCGCCAGCAGTGAACAGGGGGTCTACGAGCAGTACTTC.

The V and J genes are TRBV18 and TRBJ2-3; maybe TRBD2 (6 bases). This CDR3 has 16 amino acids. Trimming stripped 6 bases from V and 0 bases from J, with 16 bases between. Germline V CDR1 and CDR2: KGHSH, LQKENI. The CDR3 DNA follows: TGTGCCAGCTCCCTACTACCGGGACTTAGCACAGATACGCAGTATTTT. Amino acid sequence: CASSLLPGLSTDTQYF.

As DNA, the CDR3 is TGTGCCAGCAGTTACTCAGCCCTTTCTTCACCCCTCCACTTT. This codes for CASSYSALSSPLHF. The rearrangement joins TRBV6-5 to TRBJ1-6; D gene unclear. The CDR3 has 14 residues. The V and J ends lost 0 bases and 9 bases respectively, with 9 bases between them. From germline, CDR1 is MNHEY and CDR2 SVGAGI.

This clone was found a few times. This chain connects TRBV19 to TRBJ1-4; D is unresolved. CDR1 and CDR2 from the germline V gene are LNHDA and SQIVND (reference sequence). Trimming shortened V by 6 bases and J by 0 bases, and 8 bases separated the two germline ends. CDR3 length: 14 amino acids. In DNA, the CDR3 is TGTGCCAGTAGCGTACAGTCAACTAATGAAAAACTGTTTTTT. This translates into CASSVQSTNEKLFF. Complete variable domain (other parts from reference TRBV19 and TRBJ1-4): DGGITQSPKYLFRKEGQNVTLSCEQNLNHDAMYWYRQDPGQGLRLIYYSQIVNDFQKGDIAEGYSVSREKKESFPLTVTSAQKNPTAFYLCASSVQSTNEKLFFGSGTQLSVL.

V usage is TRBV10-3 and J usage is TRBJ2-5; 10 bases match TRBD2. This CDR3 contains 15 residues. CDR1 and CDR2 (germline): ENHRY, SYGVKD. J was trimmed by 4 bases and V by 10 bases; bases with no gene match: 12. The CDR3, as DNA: TGTGCCACTCGGGACCCGAGCGGGAGGGGAGAGACCCAGTACTTC. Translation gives CATRDPSGRGETQYF.